The 7 T cell receptor beta chains reported below all come from one sample, sequenced in a study of shared clonotypes between healthy human individuals. Clones were sequenced by immunoSEQ multiplex PCR, and TCRdb holds only the in-frame ones, with some missing. The sample carries about 1 million clones, more than 60% recorded once. The material sequenced was memory CD4+ T cells sorted from blood. Subset here: CD45RA-negative fraction. The receptors were sampled from a man younger than 35 in good health.

V gene TRBV2 combines with J gene TRBJ1-5; TRBD1 is a possible D gene (5 bases). This CDR3 has 15 amino acids. The V and J ends lost 6 bases and 2 bases respectively, with 14 bases between them. CDR1 SNHLY and CDR2 FYNNEI come from the germline V gene. CDR3 amino acids: CASRDYGDGNQPQHF. CDR3 DNA sequence: TGTGCCAGCAGGGACTACGGGGACGGCAATCAGCCCCAGCATTTT.

This clone was found a few times. The chain uses TRBV11-2 and TRBJ1-1, with 8 nucleotides matching TRBD1. The CDR3 spans 14 residues. Germline loops: CDR1 SGHAT, CDR2 FQNNGV. After removal of 5 bases from V and 5 bases from J, the junction contained 7 bases not matched to a gene. For the CDR3, the DNA is TGTGCCAGCAGCCCACGGACAGGGACGACTGAAGCTTTCTTT. Translation: CASSPRTGTTEAFF.

The chain recombines TRBV5-8 with TRBJ2-3, with TRBD1 matching 11 bases. The V segment lost 6 bases and the J segment 5 bases; nucleotides outside the gene matches: 11. Germline CDR1 is SGHTS and CDR2 is YDEGEE. The CDR3 contains 16 residues. The CDR3, as DNA: TGTGCCAGCAACTCTCGGGACAGGGGGTCCGTAGATACGCAGTATTTT. It yields the protein CASNSRDRGSVDTQYF.

The rearrangement links TRBV7-8 to TRBJ1-2; D remains unclear. The V end was cut by 0 bases, the J end by 8 bases, with 16 bases between. The CDR3 spans 15 residues. From germline, CDR1 is SGHVS and CDR2 FQNEAQ. The chain's CDR3 is CASSLARGQPGGYTF. The DNA of the CDR3 is TGTGCCAGCAGCTTAGCTCGCGGCCAACCGGGGGGCTACACCTTC.

In its sample, this clone was seen a few times. The V gene is TRBV19, the J gene TRBJ2-1; D remains ambiguous. V lost 0 bases and J lost 2, with 11 bases in between. The CDR3 is 16 residues long. The germline V gene encodes CDR1 LNHDA and CDR2 SQIVND (reference sequence). In DNA form, the CDR3 reads TGTGCCAGTAGTATAGATCTAGGCTTAACCTACAATGAGCAGTTCTTC. As protein: CASSIDLGLTYNEQFF.

This clone appeared a few times. This chain uses TRBV28 with TRBJ1-1; D possibly corresponds to TRBD1 (5 bases). Germline V CDR1 and CDR2: MDHEN, SYDVKM. This CDR3 has 15 residues. The V end was cut by 7 bases, the J end by 1 base, with 16 bases between. The CDR3 DNA reads as TGTGCCAGCACCCCCTCCGGGGCTAAGAACACTGAAGCTTTCTTT. It translates to CASTPSGAKNTEAFF.

This clone was seen more than once but under ten times. V is TRBV10-1 and J is TRBJ1-2, with unresolved D. Germline lookup yields CDR1 WNHNN and CDR2 SYGVQD (reference sequence). The CDR3 spans 13 residues. Trimming left V 3 bases short and J 4 bases short, with 9 bases between. CDR3 region: CASSESSGYGYTF. CDR3 DNA: TGCGCCAGCAGTGAATCCTCCGGCTATGGCTACACCTTC.